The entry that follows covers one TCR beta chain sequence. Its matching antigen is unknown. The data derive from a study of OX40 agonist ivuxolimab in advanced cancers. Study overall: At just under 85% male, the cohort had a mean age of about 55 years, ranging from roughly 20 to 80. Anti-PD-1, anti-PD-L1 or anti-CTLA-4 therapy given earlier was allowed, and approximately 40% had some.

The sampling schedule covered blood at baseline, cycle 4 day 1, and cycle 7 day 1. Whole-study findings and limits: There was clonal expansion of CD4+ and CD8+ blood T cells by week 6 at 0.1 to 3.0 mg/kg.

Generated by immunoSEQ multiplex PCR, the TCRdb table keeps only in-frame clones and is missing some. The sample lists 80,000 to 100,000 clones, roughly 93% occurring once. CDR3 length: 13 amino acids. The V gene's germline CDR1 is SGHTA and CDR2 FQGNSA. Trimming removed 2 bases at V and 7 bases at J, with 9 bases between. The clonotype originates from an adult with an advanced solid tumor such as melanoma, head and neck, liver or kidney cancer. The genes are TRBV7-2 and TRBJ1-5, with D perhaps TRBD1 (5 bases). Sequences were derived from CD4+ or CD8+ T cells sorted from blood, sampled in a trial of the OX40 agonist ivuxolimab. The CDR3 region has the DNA TGTGCCAGCAGCTTAAATAGGGGACAGCCCCAGCATTTT. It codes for CASSLNRGQPQHF.